This T cell receptor beta chain was profiled in a study of CD8+CD57+ T cells in acquired aplastic anemia. Profiling that covered TCR beta VDJ and CDR3 relied on genomic DNA as its template. Each CDR3 protein gets one entry after TCRdb re-called the reads with MiXCR. The sample lists about 64,000 distinct CDR3 sequences; roughly 58% were seen once. Comments on this clonotype: The junction departs from germline at one end; a sequencing error may be responsible.

Sequencing was performed on sorted CD4+, CD8+, or CD8+CD57+ T cells (not recorded which) from PBMCs. The TCR sequence derives from a human donor in good health, serving as a control.

The CDR3 spells CASGYKPLNSPLHF. Here the CDR3 DNA reads TGTGCCAGCGGTTACAAACCCCTTAATTCACCCCTCCACTTT. This sequence joins TRBV6-5 and TRBJ1-6; D gene uncertain. This CDR3 contains 14 residues. The V gene's germline CDR1 is MNHEY and CDR2 SVGAGI.